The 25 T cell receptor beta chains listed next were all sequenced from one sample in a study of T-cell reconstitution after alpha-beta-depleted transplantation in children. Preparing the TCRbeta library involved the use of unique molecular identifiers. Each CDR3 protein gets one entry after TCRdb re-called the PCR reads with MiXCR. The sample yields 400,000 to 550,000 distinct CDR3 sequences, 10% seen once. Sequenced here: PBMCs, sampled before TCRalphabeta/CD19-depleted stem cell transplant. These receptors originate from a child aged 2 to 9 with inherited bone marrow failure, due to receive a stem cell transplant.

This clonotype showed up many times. CDR3 sequence (DNA): TGTGCCAGCAGCCAAGATATAGGGGGGTTAGCTAATGAAAAACTGTTTTTT. Its translation: CASSQDIGGLANEKLFF. The chain joins TRBV4-2 to TRBJ1-4; weak D call: TRBD1 (6 bases). This CDR3 has 17 amino acids. V lost 0 bases and J lost 3, with 14 bases in between. Germline V gene sequence: CDR1 LGHNA, CDR2 YNFKEQ.

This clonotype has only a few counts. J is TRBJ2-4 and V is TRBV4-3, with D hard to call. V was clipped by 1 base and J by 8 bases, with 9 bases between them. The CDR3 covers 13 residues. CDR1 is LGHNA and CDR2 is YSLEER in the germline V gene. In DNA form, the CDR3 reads TGCGCCAGCAGCCAAGTTTTTAGGGACATTCAGTACTTC. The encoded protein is CASSQVFRDIQYF.

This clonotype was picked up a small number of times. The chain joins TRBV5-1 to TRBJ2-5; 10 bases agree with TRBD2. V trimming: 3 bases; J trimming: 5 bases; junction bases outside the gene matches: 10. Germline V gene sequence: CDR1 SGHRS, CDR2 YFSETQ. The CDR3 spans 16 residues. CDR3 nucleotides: TGCGCCAGCAGCTCTCTCGAAGCGGGAGGGCCGGAGACCCAGTACTTC. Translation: CASSSLEAGGPETQYF.

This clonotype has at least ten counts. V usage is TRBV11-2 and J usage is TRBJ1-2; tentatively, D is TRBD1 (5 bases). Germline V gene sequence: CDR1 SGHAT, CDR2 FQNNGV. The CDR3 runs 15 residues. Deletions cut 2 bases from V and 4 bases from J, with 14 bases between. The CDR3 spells CASSLLRPGGYGYTF. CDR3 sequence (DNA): TGTGCCAGCAGCTTATTACGACCGGGGGGCTATGGCTACACCTTC.

CDR3 sequence: CSAKATTDEQFF. CDR3 in DNA: TGCAGTGCTAAAGCTACGACGGATGAGCAGTTCTTC. This chain connects TRBV20-1 to TRBJ2-1; D gene uncertain. This CDR3 comprises 12 residues. The ends were cut back, 4 bases at V and 8 bases at J, with 12 bases in the middle. Germline loops: CDR1 DFQATT, CDR2 SNEGSKA (reference sequence).

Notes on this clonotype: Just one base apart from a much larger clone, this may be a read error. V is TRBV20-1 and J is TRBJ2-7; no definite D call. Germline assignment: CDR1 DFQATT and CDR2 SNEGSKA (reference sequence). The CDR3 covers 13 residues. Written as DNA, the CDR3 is TGCTGTGCCCATCGGCAGGTGGGCTACGAGCAGTACTTC. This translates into CCAHRQVGYEQYF.

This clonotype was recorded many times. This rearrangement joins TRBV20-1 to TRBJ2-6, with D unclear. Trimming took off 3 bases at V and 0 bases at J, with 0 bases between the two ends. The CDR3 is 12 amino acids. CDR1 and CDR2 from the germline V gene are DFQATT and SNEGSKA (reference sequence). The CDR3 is CSASSGANVLTF. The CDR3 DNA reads TGCAGTGCTAGCTCTGGGGCCAACGTCCTGACTTTC.

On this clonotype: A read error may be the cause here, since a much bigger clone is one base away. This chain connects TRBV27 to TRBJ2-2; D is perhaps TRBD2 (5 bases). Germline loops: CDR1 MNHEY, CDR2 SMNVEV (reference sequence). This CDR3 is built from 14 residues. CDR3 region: CASRTQRYTGERFF. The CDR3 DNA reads TGTGCCAGCAGAACACAGAGGTACACCGGGGAGCGGTTTTTT.

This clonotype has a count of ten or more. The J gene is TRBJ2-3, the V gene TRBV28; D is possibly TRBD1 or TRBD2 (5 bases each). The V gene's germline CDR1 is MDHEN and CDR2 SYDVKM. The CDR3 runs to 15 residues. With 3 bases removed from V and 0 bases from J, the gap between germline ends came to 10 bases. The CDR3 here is CASSFPGPSTDTQYF. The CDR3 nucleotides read TGTGCCAGCAGTTTCCCGGGACCGAGCACAGATACGCAGTATTTT.

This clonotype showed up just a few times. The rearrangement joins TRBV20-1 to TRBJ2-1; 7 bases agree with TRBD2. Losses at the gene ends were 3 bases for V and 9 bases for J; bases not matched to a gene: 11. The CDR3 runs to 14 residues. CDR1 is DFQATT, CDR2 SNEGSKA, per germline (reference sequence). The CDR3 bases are TGCAGTGCTAGTAAGCGCGGGAGTAGTAGTGAGCAGTTCTTC. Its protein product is CSASKRGSSSEQFF.

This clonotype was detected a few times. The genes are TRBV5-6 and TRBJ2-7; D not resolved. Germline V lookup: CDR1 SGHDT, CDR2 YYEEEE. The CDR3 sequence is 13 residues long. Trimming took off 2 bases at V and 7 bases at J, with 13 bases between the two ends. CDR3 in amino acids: CASSFLPLVEQYF. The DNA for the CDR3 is TGTGCCAGCAGCTTCCTCCCCCTAGTAGAGCAGTACTTC.

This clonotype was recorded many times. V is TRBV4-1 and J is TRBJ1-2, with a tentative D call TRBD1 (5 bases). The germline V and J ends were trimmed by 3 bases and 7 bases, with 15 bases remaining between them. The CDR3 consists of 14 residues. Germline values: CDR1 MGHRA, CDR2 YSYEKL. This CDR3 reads CASSQSNAGSGYTF. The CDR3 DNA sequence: TGCGCCAGCAGCCAGTCCAACGCAGGGTCTGGCTACACCTTC.

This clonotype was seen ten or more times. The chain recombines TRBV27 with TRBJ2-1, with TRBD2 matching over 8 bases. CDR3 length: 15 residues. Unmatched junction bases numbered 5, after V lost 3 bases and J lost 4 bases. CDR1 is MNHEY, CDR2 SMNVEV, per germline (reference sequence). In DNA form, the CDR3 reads TGTGCCAGCAGTTTCCTAGCGGGCAATTACAATGAGCAGTTCTTC. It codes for CASSFLAGNYNEQFF.

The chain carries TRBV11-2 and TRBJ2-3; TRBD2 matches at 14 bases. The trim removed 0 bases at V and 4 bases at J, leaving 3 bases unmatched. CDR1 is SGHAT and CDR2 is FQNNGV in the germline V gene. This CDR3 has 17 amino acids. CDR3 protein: CASSLDPGLAGADTQYF. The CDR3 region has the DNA TGTGCCAGCAGCTTAGACCCGGGACTAGCGGGAGCAGATACGCAGTATTTT.

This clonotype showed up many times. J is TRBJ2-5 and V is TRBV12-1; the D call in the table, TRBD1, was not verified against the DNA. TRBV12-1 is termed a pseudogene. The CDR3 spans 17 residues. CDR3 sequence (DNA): TGTGCCAGCAGCTTTGCCGGGACAGGGGAGTTTCGGGAGACCCAGTACTTC. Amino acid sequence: CASSFAGTGEFRETQYF.

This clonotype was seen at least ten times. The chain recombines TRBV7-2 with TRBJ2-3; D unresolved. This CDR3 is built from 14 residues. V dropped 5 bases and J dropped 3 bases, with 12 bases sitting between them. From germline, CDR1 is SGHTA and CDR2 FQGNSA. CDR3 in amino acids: CASSLNPGTDTQYF. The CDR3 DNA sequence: TGTGCCAGCAGCCTGAACCCCGGGACAGATACGCAGTATTTT.

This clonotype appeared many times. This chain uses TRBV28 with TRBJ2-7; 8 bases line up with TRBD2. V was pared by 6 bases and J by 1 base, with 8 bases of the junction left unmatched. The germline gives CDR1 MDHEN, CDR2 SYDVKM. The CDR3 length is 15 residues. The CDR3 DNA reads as TGTGCCAGCAGCTCCCCGGGGGGGGTTTCCTACGAGCAGTACTTC. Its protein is CASSSPGGVSYEQYF.

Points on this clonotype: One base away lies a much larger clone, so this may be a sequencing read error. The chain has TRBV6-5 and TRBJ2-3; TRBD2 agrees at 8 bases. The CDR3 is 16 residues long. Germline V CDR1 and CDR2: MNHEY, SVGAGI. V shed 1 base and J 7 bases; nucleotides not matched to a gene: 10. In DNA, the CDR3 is TGTGCCAGCAGTTACTGTTCGACGGGAGGGCGTAATACGCAGTATTTT. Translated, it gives CASSYCSTGGRNTQYF.

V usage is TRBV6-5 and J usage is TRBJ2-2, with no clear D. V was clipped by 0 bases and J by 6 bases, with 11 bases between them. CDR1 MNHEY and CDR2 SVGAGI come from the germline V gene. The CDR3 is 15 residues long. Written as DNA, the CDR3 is TGTGCCAGCAGTTACTCTCCGGGTTCGGCCGGGGAGCTGTTTTTT. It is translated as CASSYSPGSAGELFF.

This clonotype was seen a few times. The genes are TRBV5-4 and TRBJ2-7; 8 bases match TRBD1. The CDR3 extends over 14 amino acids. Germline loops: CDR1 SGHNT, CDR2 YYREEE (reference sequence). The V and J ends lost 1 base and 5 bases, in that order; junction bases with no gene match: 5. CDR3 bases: TGTGCCAGCAGCTTGCAGGGGGCTGGGCACGAGCAGTACTTC. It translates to CASSLQGAGHEQYF.

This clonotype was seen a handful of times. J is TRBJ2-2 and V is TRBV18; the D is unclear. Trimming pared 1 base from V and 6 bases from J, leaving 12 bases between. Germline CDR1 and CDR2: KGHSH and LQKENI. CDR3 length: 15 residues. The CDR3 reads CASSPQETAPGELFF. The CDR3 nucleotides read TGTGCCAGCTCACCACAGGAAACTGCCCCCGGGGAGCTGTTTTTT.

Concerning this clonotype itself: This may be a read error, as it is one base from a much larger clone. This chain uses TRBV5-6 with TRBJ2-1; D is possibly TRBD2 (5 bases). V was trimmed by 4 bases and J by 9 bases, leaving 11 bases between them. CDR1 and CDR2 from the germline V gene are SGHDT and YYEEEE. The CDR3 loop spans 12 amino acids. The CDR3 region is CASSPVEAEQFF. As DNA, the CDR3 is TGTGCCAGCAGCCCCGTGGAGGCTGAGCAGTTCTTC.

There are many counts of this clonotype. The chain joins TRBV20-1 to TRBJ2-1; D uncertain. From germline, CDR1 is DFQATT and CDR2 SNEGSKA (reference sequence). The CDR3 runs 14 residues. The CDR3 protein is CSACKGRTYNEQFF. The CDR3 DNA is TGCAGCGCCTGCAAGGGTAGGACCTACAATGAGCAGTTCTTC.

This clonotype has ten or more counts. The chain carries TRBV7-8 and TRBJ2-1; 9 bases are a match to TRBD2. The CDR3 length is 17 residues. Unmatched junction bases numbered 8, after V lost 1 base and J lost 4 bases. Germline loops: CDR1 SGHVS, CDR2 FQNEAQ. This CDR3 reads CASSLVGGRAFYNEQFF. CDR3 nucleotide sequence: TGTGCCAGCAGCTTAGTAGGCGGGAGGGCCTTTTACAATGAGCAGTTCTTC.

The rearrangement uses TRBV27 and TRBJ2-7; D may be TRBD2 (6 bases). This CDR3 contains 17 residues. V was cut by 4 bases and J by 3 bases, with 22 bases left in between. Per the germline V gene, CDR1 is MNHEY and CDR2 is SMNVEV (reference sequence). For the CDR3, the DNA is TGTGCCAGCAGTTCCTTCTCCGGGGAGGCACCCTACTACGAGCAGTACTTC. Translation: CASSSFSGEAPYYEQYF.